This is a list of T cell receptor beta chains from one sample in a study of blood T cell repertoires in COVID-19. Clones were sequenced by immunoSEQ multiplex PCR, and TCRdb holds only the in-frame ones, with some missing. The sample yields 95,000 to 110,000 clones, approximately 80% seen once. Sequencing was carried out using peripheral blood. These receptors came from a woman at least 80 years old with active or convalescent COVID-19. Both conserved end residues are part of each CDR3. D genes are given only for firm matches. The size of a clone is reported for some rows only, either as once, few or many, or as a class for expanded clones.

V	size	J	D	CDR3	DNA
TRBV19	NA	TRBJ1-1	TRBD1	CASSPRDRGLATEAFF	TGTGCCAGTAGTCCCCGGGACAGGGGGCTGGCTACTGAAGCTTTCTTT
TRBV11-1	NA	TRBJ1-1	NA	CASNDPGRGRLGEAFF	TGTGCCAGCAACGACCCCGGGCGGGGACGGCTAGGAGAAGCTTTCTTT
TRBV20-1	few	TRBJ1-1	NA	CSAPRGGEAFF	TGCAGTGCTCCACGGGGGGGAGAAGCTTTCTTT
TRBV7-3	NA	TRBJ2-7	NA	CASSPDGRTYEQYF	TGTGCCAGCAGCCCGGACGGACGGACTTACGAGCAGTACTTC
TRBV6-2/TRBV6-3	few	TRBJ2-7	NA	CASSSHPGQRNYEQYF	TGTGCCAGCAGCTCCCACCCGGGACAAAGGAACTACGAGCAGTACTTC
TRBV6-6	NA	TRBJ1-1	TRBD1	CASSSKQGAGTEAFF	TGTGCCAGCAGTTCCAAACAGGGGGCCGGGACTGAAGCTTTCTTT
TRBV7-8	NA	TRBJ1-5	TRBD1	CASSMTGASNQPQHF	TGTGCCAGCAGCATGACAGGGGCTAGCAATCAGCCCCAGCATTTT
TRBV24-1	once	TRBJ2-3	TRBD1	CATSDPPQGGIADTQYF	TGTGCCACCAGTGATCCACCACAGGGGGGCATCGCAGATACGCAGTATTTT
TRBV18	NA	TRBJ2-7	NA	CASSPLSEAYEQYF	TGTGCCAGCTCACCATTAAGCGAAGCGTACGAGCAGTACTTC
TRBV6-4	NA	TRBJ1-5	NA	CAHPTGRSNQPQHF	TGTGCCCACCCAACAGGCAGGTCTAATCAGCCCCAGCATTTT
TRBV7-9	few	TRBJ1-4	TRBD1	CASSLTGVGEKLFF	TGTGCCAGCAGTCTGACAGGGGTTGGGGAAAAACTGTTTTTT
TRBV7-2	NA	TRBJ1-4	NA	CASSIATGLANEKLFF	TGTGCCAGCAGCATCGCTACAGGGTTGGCTAATGAAAAACTGTTTTTT
TRBV3-1/TRBV3-2	NA	TRBJ2-1	NA	CASSTKISPSGDTYNEQFF	TGTGCCAGCAGCACCAAGATATCCCCCTCAGGGGACACATACAATGAGCAGTTCTTC
TRBV6-5	NA	TRBJ1-3	NA	CASTQGLSGNTIYF	TGTGCCAGCACGCAGGGATTGTCTGGAAACACCATATATTTT
TRBV6-5	NA	TRBJ1-1	NA	CASTEGRVNTEAFF	TGTGCCAGCACCGAGGGTCGGGTAAACACTGAAGCTTTCTTT
TRBV18	NA	TRBJ2-4	NA	CASSPPRSKNIQYF	TGTGCCAGCTCACCACCGCGGTCCAAAAACATTCAGTACTTC
TRBV27	NA	TRBJ1-1	NA	CASSYRADTEAFF	TGTGCCAGCAGTTACAGGGCGGACACTGAAGCTTTCTTT
TRBV5-1	NA	TRBJ2-2	TRBD2	CASSPGTRGNTGELFF	TGCGCCAGCAGCCCCGGGACTAGAGGGAACACCGGGGAGCTGTTTTTT
TRBV9	NA	TRBJ1-3	NA	CASSVSRGGAGNTIYF	TGTGCCAGCAGCGTAAGCCGGGGGGGAGCTGGAAACACCATATATTTT
TRBV6-6	NA	TRBJ2-2	TRBD2	CASSGGHTGELFF	TGTGCCAGTAGCGGGGGGCACACCGGGGAGCTGTTTTTT
TRBV5-1	NA	TRBJ1-1	NA	CASSWGIKTGNTEAFF	TGCGCCAGCAGCTGGGGGATAAAGACAGGGAACACTGAAGCTTTCTTT
TRBV7-9	NA	TRBJ2-7	NA	CASSLWTAGSYEQYF	TGTGCCAGCAGCCTCTGGACAGCTGGCTCCTACGAGCAGTACTTC
TRBV29-1	NA	TRBJ2-5	TRBD2	CSARGGKETQYF	TGCAGCGCCCGGGGGGGTAAAGAGACCCAGTACTTC
TRBV3-1/TRBV3-2	NA	TRBJ2-7	TRBD2	CASSQDASGTYEQYF	TGTGCCAGCAGCCAAGATGCTAGCGGCACCTACGAGCAGTACTTC
TRBV6-5	once	TRBJ1-1	NA	CASKRDTKTEAFF	TGTGCCAGCAAAAGGGACACCAAAACGGAAGCTTTCTTT
TRBV6-8	NA	TRBJ1-5	NA	CASIFPGEPQHF	TGTGCCAGCATTTTCCCCGGGGAGCCCCAGCATTTT
TRBV30	medium-sized	TRBJ2-5	TRBD2	CAWSPLAGGTQYF	TGTGCCTGGAGCCCATTAGCGGGGGGGACCCAGTACTTC
TRBV10-1	once	TRBJ2-7	NA	CASSYSRRVTYEQYF	TGCGCCAGCTCCTATAGTCGCAGGGTCACCTACGAGCAGTACTTC
TRBV3-1/TRBV3-2	NA	TRBJ1-6	NA	CASSQESRVNSPLHF	TGTGCCAGCAGCCAAGAGTCGAGGGTGAATTCACCCCTCCACTTT
TRBV5-1	NA	TRBJ2-6	NA	CASSLAVRALSSGANVLTF	TGCGCCAGCAGCTTGGCCGTGAGGGCTCTCAGCTCTGGGGCCAACGTCCTGACTTTC
TRBV7-9	NA	TRBJ1-5	NA	CASSQGDSNQPQHF	TGTGCCAGCAGCCAAGGGGATAGCAATCAGCCCCAGCATTTT
TRBV9	NA	TRBJ1-2	NA	CASSPRDRGYTF	TGTGCCAGCAGCCCGAGGGATCGCGGCTACACCTTC
TRBV7-3	NA	TRBJ2-1	TRBD2	CASSLRGGLGNNEQFF	TGTGCCAGCAGCTTACGCGGGGGACTGGGAAACAATGAGCAGTTCTTC